The 30 T cell receptor beta chains in this list originate from one sample, sequenced in a study of CD8 T cells in ankylosing spondylitis. Broader study findings: One TCR beta motif, made up of seven to nine highly homologous variants, appeared characteristic of ankylosing spondylitis blood.

The antigens these receptors bind are not known. TCRdb used MiXCR to reprocess the 5' RACE reads, holding one entry per CDR3 protein. The table lists 470,000 or so distinct CDR3 sequences, 25% to 30% of them singletons, with approximately 1% in the top ten. The material sequenced was blood, either unsorted or a sorted T cell fraction (not recorded which). The receptors here all came from a male donor with ankylosing spondylitis.

This clonotype was observed a handful of times. CDR3 sequence reads: CASSPTPGTTYEQFF. The CDR3 region has the DNA TGTGCCAGCAGCCCGACGCCCGGGACAACCTATGAGCAGTTCTTC. The chain carries TRBV7-8 and TRBJ2-1; TRBD1 might be the D (6 bases). Germline V gene lookup returns CDR1 SGHVS and CDR2 FQNEAQ. Trimming left V 5 bases short and J 8 bases short, with 19 bases between. CDR3 length: 15 amino acids.

This clonotype occurred many times. The chain links TRBV20-1 to TRBJ2-3; D uncertain. The V gene lost 3 bases and the J gene lost 0 bases, with 4 bases spanning the gap. The CDR3 consists of 12 residues. Germline CDR1 is DFQATT and CDR2 is SNEGSKA (reference sequence). The chain's CDR3 is CSASPSTDTQYF. The CDR3, as DNA: TGCAGTGCTAGCCCGAGCACAGATACGCAGTATTTT.

This rearrangement joins TRBV7-2 to TRBJ2-1; TRBD1 agrees at 7 bases. This CDR3 has 13 amino acids. Trimming took 3 bases from V and 5 from J; bases not matched to a gene: 1. Germline CDR1 SGHTA, CDR2 FQGNSA. This chain's CDR3 is CASSLTGNNEQFF. In DNA form, the CDR3 reads TGTGCCAGCAGCTTGACAGGGAACAATGAGCAGTTCTTC. The whole variable domain, remainder taken from reference TRBV7-2 and TRBJ2-1, is GAGVSQSPSNKVTEKGKDVELRCDPISGHTALYWYRQSLGQGLEFLIYFQGNSAPDKSGLPSDRFSAERTGGSVSTLTIQRTQQEDSAVYLCASSLTGNNEQFFGPGTRLTVL.

The chain combines TRBV25-1 with TRBJ2-5; 8 bases line up with TRBD2. This CDR3 region has 15 residues. V was pared by 2 bases and J by 5 bases, with 7 bases of the junction left unmatched. CDR1 MGHDK and CDR2 SYGVNS come from the germline V gene. The DNA for the CDR3 is TGTGCCAGCAGTGAAGGCGGGAGGATGGGCGAGACCCAGTACTTC. Translation gives CASSEGGRMGETQYF.

There are a few counts of this clonotype. The chain joins TRBV5-1 to TRBJ2-1; no clear D gene. This CDR3 region has 14 residues. Germline V gene sequence: CDR1 SGHRS, CDR2 YFSETQ. Trimming shortened V by 0 bases and J by 4 bases, and 8 bases separated the two germline ends. The CDR3 sequence: CASSLARDYNEQFF. The DNA of the CDR3 is TGCGCCAGCAGCTTGGCAAGGGATTACAATGAGCAGTTCTTC.

The rearrangement uses TRBV29-1 and TRBJ2-5; D unresolved. Germline V CDR1 and CDR2: SQVTM, ANQGSEA. The CDR3 has 14 amino acids. The V end lost 4 bases, the J end lost 3 bases, and 15 bases lay between the germline ends. DNA for the CDR3: TGCAGCGTTGCCTCCGGAAGTATAGAAGAGACCCAGTACTTC. Protein sequence: CSVASGSIEETQYF.

This chain uses TRBV7-2 with TRBJ2-3; D gene unclear. The germline gives CDR1 SGHTA, CDR2 FQGNSA. This CDR3 is 13 amino acids long. The V and J ends lost 2 bases and 6 bases respectively, with 9 bases between them. Here the CDR3 DNA reads TGTGCCAGCAGCTTAATCGGATCCGATACGCAGTATTTT. Amino acids: CASSLIGSDTQYF.

The chain uses TRBV3-1 and TRBJ1-2; 7 bases are shared with TRBD1. The CDR3 totals 15 residues. V shed 4 bases, J shed 2 bases, and the junction held 7 bases outside the gene matches. The germline V gene has CDR1 LGHDT and CDR2 YNNKEL (reference sequence). The CDR3 region has the DNA TGTGCCAGCAGCCCGTCGGGACAGCGGAACTATGGCTACACCTTC. It yields the protein CASSPSGQRNYGYTF.

The rearrangement joins TRBV5-5 to TRBJ1-5; D is undetermined. Between the trimmed V and J ends, which lost 7 bases and 1 base, there was a span of 15 bases. Germline CDR1 and CDR2: SGHKS and YYEKEE (reference sequence). CDR3 length equals 15 residues. The CDR3 here is CASQAWVGSNQPQHF. Here the CDR3 DNA reads TGTGCCAGCCAAGCTTGGGTAGGAAGCAATCAGCCCCAGCATTTT.

The chain is built from TRBV24-1 and TRBJ2-1; 11 nucleotides align to TRBD2. The junction had 2 bases not matched to a gene; V was cut back by 2 bases and J by 3 bases. Germline V lookup: CDR1 KGHDR, CDR2 SFDVKD. The CDR3 has 16 amino acids. The CDR3 DNA follows: TGTGCCACCAGTGATTGGGGGACTAGCGGCTACAATGAGCAGTTCTTC. Its translation: CATSDWGTSGYNEQFF.

The CDR3, as DNA: TGCGCCAGCAGCCACCCGGGACTAGCGGGAGGATTGATTGTGGGGAATGAGCAGTTCTTC. Translation gives CASSHPGLAGGLIVGNEQFF. The chain joins TRBV4-1 to TRBJ2-1; TRBD2 matches at 15 bases. The V and J ends lost 3 bases and 7 bases, in that order; junction bases with no gene match: 16. There are 20 residues in the CDR3. Germline V gene lookup returns CDR1 MGHRA and CDR2 YSYEKL.

The chain joins TRBV12-3 or TRBV12-4 to TRBJ1-3, with 7 positions matching TRBD1. CDR3 length equals 14 residues. Unmatched junction bases numbered 3, after V lost 5 bases and J lost 2 bases. For the CDR3, the DNA is TGTGCCAGCAGTACGACAGGGACTGGAAACACCATATATTTT. It translates to CASSTTGTGNTIYF.

This clonotype has just a few counts. V gene TRBV7-2 combines with J gene TRBJ2-7; unclear D gene. The germline gives CDR1 SGHTA, CDR2 FQGNSA. V gave up 4 bases and J gave up 2 bases, with 12 bases separating them. There are 14 residues in the CDR3. CDR3 in amino acids: CASSSLGPPYEQYF. In DNA form, the CDR3 reads TGTGCCAGCAGCTCCCTTGGGCCTCCCTACGAGCAGTACTTC.

The genes are TRBV3-1 and TRBJ2-4; D may correspond to TRBD1 or TRBD2 (5 bases each). The CDR3 spans 14 residues. Trimming left V 4 bases short and J 6 bases short, with 13 bases between. Germline assignment: CDR1 LGHDT and CDR2 YNNKEL (reference sequence). The CDR3 DNA reads TGTGCCAGCAGCCGGGACGCGGCGGTAAACATTCAGTACTTC. Amino acids: CASSRDAAVNIQYF.

The genes are TRBV30 and TRBJ1-3; 8 bases match TRBD1. The germline CDR1 and CDR2 sequences are GTSNPN and SVGIG (reference sequence). CDR3 length: 15 residues. V lost 7 bases to trimming and J lost 4 bases; unmatched junction nucleotides: 12. This CDR3 is CASYPPRGPGNTIYF. CDR3 in DNA: TGTGCCTCGTACCCACCCAGGGGGCCAGGAAACACCATATATTTT.

This chain joins TRBV3-1 and TRBJ2-1; tentative D call: TRBD2 (6 bases). Trimming removed 0 bases from V and 8 bases from J, with 14 bases in between. The CDR3 extends over 15 amino acids. Germline CDR1 reads LGHDT; CDR2 reads YNNKEL (reference sequence). This CDR3 reads CASSQDRGGSHEQFF. The CDR3 nucleotides read TGTGCCAGCAGCCAAGATCGGGGAGGCTCACATGAGCAGTTCTTC.

This clonotype has more than one count but fewer than ten. V usage is TRBV5-5 and J usage is TRBJ1-1, with TRBD1 identical over 7 bases. Germline CDR1 is SGHKS and CDR2 is YYEKEE (reference sequence). The CDR3 has 14 residues. Losses at the gene ends were 4 bases for V and 4 bases for J; bases not matched to a gene: 7. The CDR3 loop reads CASSTTRGSTEAFF. The CDR3 DNA follows: TGTGCCAGCAGCACCACCAGGGGGTCCACTGAAGCTTTCTTT.

In this sample, this clonotype turned up a few times. The chain has TRBV7-2 and TRBJ2-1; D may be TRBD2 (6 bases). The CDR3 is made up of 12 amino acids. Germline V lookup: CDR1 SGHTA, CDR2 FQGNSA. V was cut by 7 bases and J by 16 bases, with 20 bases left in between. CDR3 sequence (DNA): TGTGCCAGCACTCTTGTGCCGGGGGTAATATTCTTC. Translation: CASTLVPGVIFF.

This rearrangement joins TRBV29-1 to TRBJ1-1; D gene uncertain. Between the trimmed V and J ends, which lost 7 bases and 0 bases, there was a span of 18 bases. The CDR3 consists of 15 residues. Germline loops: CDR1 SQVTM, CDR2 ANQGSEA. CDR3 region: CSAGYGVAVNTEAFF. CDR3 sequence (DNA): TGCAGCGCCGGTTATGGTGTAGCGGTGAACACTGAAGCTTTCTTT.

In its sample, this clonotype was seen a few times. The V call is TRBV29-1, the J call TRBJ2-3; D may be TRBD1 (5 bases). CDR1 and CDR2 from the germline V gene are SQVTM and ANQGSEA. V lost 7 bases and J lost 2, with 22 bases in between. CDR3 length equals 16 residues. CDR3 nucleotides: TGCAGCGCCAAGACATCAGGGCGATCAAACACAGATACGCAGTATTTT. Its protein product is CSAKTSGRSNTDTQYF.

This clonotype was detected a few times. V and J are TRBV12-3 or TRBV12-4 and TRBJ1-3; no clear D gene. CDR3 length: 13 amino acids. The ends were cut back, 2 bases at V and 3 bases at J, with 5 bases in the middle. In DNA, the CDR3 is TGTGCCAGCAGTTTAAATGGTGGAAACACCATATATTTT. It is translated as CASSLNGGNTIYF.

The chain has TRBV18 and TRBJ2-3; D might be TRBD2 (6 bases). In germline, CDR1 is KGHSH, CDR2 LQKENI. With 2 bases removed from V and 6 bases from J, the gap between germline ends came to 15 bases. CDR3 length: 15 residues. DNA for the CDR3: TGTGCCAGCTCACCAGGGGTCGGGAGCTCTGATACGCAGTATTTT. Its protein product is CASSPGVGSSDTQYF.

The chain is built from TRBV11-2 and TRBJ1-2, with 7 nucleotides matching TRBD1. Germline V gene lookup returns CDR1 SGHAT and CDR2 FQNNGV. Germline trimming cut 5 bases from V and 2 bases from J; bases unmatched to any gene: 5. The CDR3 is made up of 14 amino acids. This CDR3 is CASSIQGSNYGYTF. The CDR3 region has the DNA TGTGCCAGCAGCATACAGGGGTCGAACTATGGCTACACCTTC.

This clonotype appeared a few times. The CDR3 spells CATSDPQGIGYNEQFF. The CDR3 DNA reads as TGTGCCACCAGCGACCCACAGGGAATTGGATACAATGAGCAGTTCTTC. V and J are TRBV24-1 and TRBJ2-1; D may be TRBD1 (6 bases). V was pared by 7 bases and J by 4 bases, with 19 bases between. Per germline, CDR1 KGHDR and CDR2 SFDVKD. The CDR3 extends over 16 amino acids.

The chain employs TRBV18 and TRBJ2-2; D not resolved. The V end lost 2 bases, the J end lost 2 bases, and 6 bases lay between the germline ends. Germline V gene lookup returns CDR1 KGHSH and CDR2 LQKENI. The CDR3 has 14 amino acids. The CDR3 is CASSPSQNTGELFF. The CDR3 DNA reads as TGTGCCAGCTCACCATCTCAAAACACCGGGGAGCTGTTTTTT. The variable domain in full, with the rest retrieved from reference TRBV18 and TRBJ2-2, is NAGVMQNPRHLVRRRGQEARLRCSPMKGHSHVYWYRQLPEEGLKFMVYLQKENIIDESGMPKERFSAEFPKEGPSILRIQQVVRGDSAAYFCASSPSQNTGELFFGEGSRLTVL.

This clonotype was observed a few times. The chain is built from TRBV19 and TRBJ1-5, with TRBD1 matching 8 bases. Germline-derived CDR1 and CDR2 are LNHDA and SQIVND (reference sequence). The CDR3 totals 16 residues. V lost 6 bases and J lost 1; bases outside the gene matches: 8. The DNA for the CDR3 is TGTGCCAGTAGGGACGGACAGGGTTTGAGCAATCAGCCCCAGCATTTT. Its protein product is CASRDGQGLSNQPQHF.

This clonotype showed up many times. The V call is TRBV5-1, the J call TRBJ2-1, with TRBD2 as a possible D gene (6 bases). This CDR3 comprises 15 residues. The germline V and J ends were trimmed by 1 base and 7 bases, with 15 bases remaining between them. Germline V gene lookup returns CDR1 SGHRS and CDR2 YFSETQ. The CDR3 nucleotides are TGCGCCAGCAGCTTGTCTGCGGGGAATAGGAATGAGCAGTTCTTC. Translation: CASSLSAGNRNEQFF.

A few counts support this clonotype. This chain connects TRBV10-3 to TRBJ1-5, with 7 bases fitting TRBD1. Germline V CDR1 and CDR2: ENHRY, SYGVKD. This CDR3 comprises 14 residues. After removal of 3 bases from V and 7 bases from J, the junction contained 6 bases not matched to a gene. The CDR3 DNA sequence: TGTGCCATCAGTGACCCAGGGGGGGGGCAGCCCCAGCATTTT. It codes for CAISDPGGGQPQHF.

This clonotype was picked up a small number of times. The V and J genes are TRBV20-1 and TRBJ2-6; 8 bases fit TRBD1. Germline lookup yields CDR1 DFQATT and CDR2 SNEGSKA (reference sequence). This CDR3 has 14 residues. Trimming took 4 bases from V and 2 from J; bases not matched to a gene: 1. The CDR3 protein is CSATGGAGANVLTF. The CDR3 DNA follows: TGCAGTGCTACAGGGGGCGCTGGGGCCAACGTCCTGACTTTC.

In this sample, this clonotype turned up a few times. J is TRBJ2-1 and V is TRBV4-2, with a possible D match to TRBD1 (6 bases). The CDR3 covers 17 residues. Trimming shortened V by 3 bases and J by 6 bases, and 21 bases separated the two germline ends. Germline V gene data show CDR1 as LGHNA and CDR2 as YNFKEQ. The chain's CDR3 is CASSQEPQGPGVNEQFF. The CDR3 DNA follows: TGTGCCAGCAGCCAGGAACCCCAGGGGCCAGGGGTCAATGAGCAGTTCTTC.